A single sample gave rise to the 23 T cell receptor beta chains below, sequenced in a study of shared clonotypes between healthy human individuals. Sequencing used immunoSEQ multiplex PCR; TCRdb keeps in-frame clones, though not all of them. The sample comprises 2 million to 2.5 million clones, around 93% of which are singletons, and approximately 0.41% rests with the top ten. The sample comprised naive CD4+ T cells from PBMCs. Specified subset: CD45RA+ positively selected. These receptors all come from a man younger than 35 in good health. Some clones in this sample may be carry-over from other donors' samples.

This rearrangement joins TRBV10-3 to TRBJ2-1; D not certain. Germline CDR1 ENHRY, CDR2 SYGVKD. The CDR3 runs 16 residues. V lost 2 bases and J 8 bases, leaving 19 bases between the germline ends. CDR3: CAISEAVATATDEQFF. The CDR3 coding sequence is TGTGCCATCAGTGAGGCTGTGGCGACCGCCACCGATGAGCAGTTCTTC.

The chain couples TRBV4-2 to TRBJ1-1; the D gene is possibly TRBD1 (6 bases). Germline V gene data show CDR1 as LGHNA and CDR2 as YNFKEQ. V was shortened by 0 bases and J by 6 bases, with 11 bases between the two germline ends. This CDR3 has 14 residues. The CDR3 loop reads CASSQDIRGPEAFF. The CDR3 DNA reads as TGTGCCAGCAGCCAAGACATCCGGGGGCCTGAAGCTTTCTTT.

This chain joins TRBV29-1 and TRBJ1-1; TRBD1 matches at 12 bases. The CDR3 sequence is 13 residues long. The J segment lost 4 bases and the V segment lost 7 bases, leaving 4 bases of the junction unmatched. Germline values: CDR1 SQVTM, CDR2 ANQGSEA. The CDR3 DNA reads as TGCAGCGATGGGACAGGGGGCACCACTGAAGCTTTCTTT. Amino acids: CSDGTGGTTEAFF.

Points on this clone: Distinct nucleotide sequences in the sample also encode this CDR3. This chain links TRBV5-1 with TRBJ2-3; D is unresolved. Between the trimmed V and J ends, which lost 0 bases and 1 base, there was a span of 6 bases. Per the germline V gene, CDR1 is SGHRS and CDR2 is YFSETQ. CDR3 size: 14 residues. The CDR3 reads CASSLERRTDTQYF. In DNA form, the CDR3 reads TGCGCCAGCAGCTTGGAACGCCGCACAGATACGCAGTATTTT.

Concerning this clone itself: A junction boundary mismatches the germline segment, possibly from a read error. This sequence joins TRBV6-1 and TRBJ2-1, with 10 bases aligning to TRBD1. The germline gives CDR1 MNHNS, CDR2 SASEGT. This CDR3 comprises 16 residues. The CDR3 protein is CASSVSGTGVRGEQLF. Here the CDR3 DNA reads TGTGCCAGCAGTGTTTCCGGGACAGGGGTTCGGGGTGAGCAGCTCTTC.

The chain carries TRBV11-3 and TRBJ2-1, with D hard to call. The CDR3 is 13 residues long. With 1 base removed from V and 7 bases from J, the gap between germline ends came to 8 bases. Germline V gene data show CDR1 as SGHNT and CDR2 as YENEEA. The CDR3 is CASSLVSGNEQFF. CDR3 bases: TGTGCCAGCAGCTTAGTCTCCGGGAATGAGCAGTTCTTC.

V usage is TRBV5-1 and J usage is TRBJ2-7; 13 nucleotides align to TRBD2. Germline V gene sequence: CDR1 SGHRS, CDR2 YFSETQ. J gave up 3 bases and V 4 bases, and 4 bases lay outside the gene matches. CDR3 size: 15 residues. The CDR3 DNA follows: TGCGCCAGCAGCCGCGGGACTAGCGGGAACTACGAGCAGTACTTC. This gives the protein CASSRGTSGNYEQYF.

The genes are TRBV28 and TRBJ2-5; D is perhaps TRBD2 (6 bases). CDR1 and CDR2 from the germline V gene are MDHEN and SYDVKM. The CDR3 runs to 15 residues. The V gene lost 8 bases and the J gene lost 1 base, with 17 bases spanning the gap. CDR3 nucleotide sequence: TGTGCCAGCCTTCCCGGGGGATGGGGCCAAGAGACCCAGTACTTC. Translation: CASLPGGWGQETQYF.

CDR3 residues: CASRLRGSPQTVSSGEQYF. CDR3 sequence (DNA): TGTGCCAGCAGACTAAGGGGGAGCCCGCAAACTGTCAGCTCGGGGGAGCAGTACTTC. The chain employs TRBV27 and TRBJ2-7, with D possibly TRBD1 on 6 matching bases. The V and J ends lost 6 bases and 7 bases respectively, with 34 bases between them. The CDR3 covers 19 residues. Germline V lookup: CDR1 MNHEY, CDR2 SMNVEV (reference sequence).

V and J are TRBV9 and TRBJ2-3, with 12 bases that match TRBD2. Germline V gene data show CDR1 as SGDLS and CDR2 as YYNGEE. The CDR3 has 15 amino acids. V was clipped by 7 bases and J by 5 bases; unmatched bases: 8. The CDR3 DNA reads as TGTGCCAGCGGGGCTAGCGGGAGGGCCGGAGATACGCAGTATTTT. Translated: CASGASGRAGDTQYF.

The chain's CDR3 is CASSKGAAQPQHF. CDR3 nucleotides: TGTGCCAGCAGTAAGGGTGCGGCTCAGCCCCAGCATTTT. J is TRBJ1-5 and V is TRBV6-5, with D unclear. V lost 5 bases to trimming and J lost 6 bases, with 11 bases between them. The CDR3 sequence is 13 residues long. From germline, CDR1 is MNHEY and CDR2 SVGAGI.

The chain has TRBV6-5 and TRBJ2-1, with 8 bases fitting TRBD2. The CDR3 runs 14 residues. The germline V gene encodes CDR1 MNHEY and CDR2 SVGAGI. After removal of 6 bases from V and 6 bases from J, the junction contained 7 bases not matched to a gene. The CDR3 DNA is TGTGCCAGCAGATCGACTAGCGCCACCAATGAGCAGTTCTTC. Its translation is CASRSTSATNEQFF.

CDR3: CASSPGLAGVSGANVLTF. The CDR3 nucleotides read TGTGCCAGCAGTCCGGGACTAGCGGGAGTATCCGGGGCCAACGTCCTGACTTTC. The chain recombines TRBV27 with TRBJ2-6; 14 nucleotides match TRBD2. Germline assignment: CDR1 MNHEY and CDR2 SMNVEV (reference sequence). V was pared by 5 bases and J by 4 bases, with 7 bases of the junction left unmatched. The CDR3 consists of 18 residues. The whole variable domain, filled in from reference TRBV27 and TRBJ2-6, reads EAQVTQNPRYLITVTGKKLTVTCSQNMNHEYMSWYRQDPGLGLRQIYYSMNVEVTDKGDVPEGYKVSRKEKRNFPLILESPSPNQTSLYFCASSPGLAGVSGANVLTFGAGSRLTVL.

This clone appeared a single time. V is TRBV3-2 and J is TRBJ2-1. TRBV3-2 has pseudogene status. This CDR3 spans 8 amino acids. The CDR3 loop is CASSPQFF. The CDR3 DNA is TGTGCCAGCAGCCCCCAGTTCTTC.

V gene TRBV7-9 combines with J gene TRBJ1-2, with D maybe TRBD1 (6 bases). CDR3 length: 15 amino acids. Germline values: CDR1 SEHNR, CDR2 FQNEAQ (reference sequence). Trimming took off 2 bases at V and 2 bases at J, with 12 bases between the two ends. The CDR3 reads CASSLSGAENYGYTF. DNA of the CDR3: TGTGCCAGCAGCTTATCAGGGGCAGAGAACTATGGCTACACCTTC.

This chain connects TRBV5-6 to TRBJ2-2; D is unresolved. Germline V gene data show CDR1 as SGHDT and CDR2 as YYEEEE. CDR3 length: 15 amino acids. V was pared by 1 base and J by 1 base, with 8 bases between. CDR3 sequence: CASSLRVMNTGELFF. CDR3 DNA sequence: TGTGCCAGCAGCTTGAGGGTGATGAACACCGGGGAGCTGTTTTTT.

The rearrangement uses TRBV11-1 and TRBJ2-7, with TRBD1 matching 9 bases. The germline gives CDR1 SGHAT, CDR2 FQDESV (reference sequence). This CDR3 is built from 14 residues. V lost 5 bases, J lost 6 bases, and 8 bases stayed unmatched. CDR3 region: CASSIVQGAGEQYF. CDR3 sequence (DNA): TGTGCCAGCAGCATCGTACAGGGGGCTGGCGAGCAGTACTTC.

Of note for this clone: The same CDR3 can be traced to other DNA sequences in this sample. The chain links TRBV9 to TRBJ2-1; 10 bases line up with TRBD2. The CDR3 is 15 residues long. V was clipped by 3 bases and J by 3 bases; unmatched bases: 3. Germline lookup yields CDR1 SGDLS and CDR2 YYNGEE. As DNA, the CDR3 is TGTGCCAGCAGCGCGAGGACTAGCGGCTACAATGAGCAGTTCTTC. Translating it yields CASSARTSGYNEQFF.

The chain joins TRBV5-1 to TRBJ1-4; no definite D call. V was pared by 4 bases and J by 5 bases, with 24 bases between. Per germline, CDR1 SGHRS and CDR2 YFSETQ. This CDR3 has 18 amino acids. The CDR3 DNA is TGCGCCAGCAGCCCAGCATGGATCGGACGGATCGAAAATGAAAAACTGTTTTTT. Translating gives CASSPAWIGRIENEKLFF.

Comment on this clone: Other DNA sequences in this specimen translate into the identical CDR3. The rearrangement links TRBV28 to TRBJ1-2; no clear D gene. Germline assignment: CDR1 MDHEN and CDR2 SYDVKM. With 5 bases removed from V and 4 bases from J, the gap between germline ends came to 8 bases. The CDR3 runs 12 residues. The CDR3 nucleotides read TGTGCCAGCAGTCCGAGAATCTATGGCTACACCTTC. It is translated as CASSPRIYGYTF.

The gene calls are TRBV7-8 and TRBJ2-3; the D is unclear. The CDR3 sequence is 17 residues long. V was shortened by 6 bases and J by 2 bases, with 21 bases between the two germline ends. Germline lookup yields CDR1 SGHVS and CDR2 FQNEAQ. CDR3: CASRKGRMAYNTDTQYF. The CDR3 DNA is TGTGCCAGCAGAAAAGGCCGTATGGCCTATAACACAGATACGCAGTATTTT.

This clone turned up a few times. The V and J genes are TRBV18 and TRBJ1-5; 8 bases are a match to TRBD1. V was clipped by 6 bases and J by 2 bases; unmatched bases: 6. This CDR3 has 15 amino acids. Germline loops: CDR1 KGHSH, CDR2 LQKENI. The CDR3 nucleotides read TGTGCCAGCTCCGAGTCGACAGGGGGCAATCAGCCCCAGCATTTT. Translating gives CASSESTGGNQPQHF.

The chain joins TRBV5-1 to TRBJ2-7, with D hard to call. The CDR3 has 17 amino acids. Per the germline V gene, CDR1 is SGHRS and CDR2 is YFSETQ. V shed 0 bases and J shed 0 bases, with 16 bases lying between them. The chain's CDR3 is CASSLGRRPRSSYEQYF. DNA of the CDR3: TGCGCCAGCAGCTTGGGCCGAAGGCCCCGAAGCTCCTACGAGCAGTACTTC.